This T cell receptor beta chain derives from a study of blood T cell repertoires in COVID-19. Measured with immunoSEQ multiplex PCR; TCRdb has only the in-frame clones, and not every one. The table records more than 85,000 clones, roughly 80% of them present only once. V was pared by 6 bases and J by 7 bases, with 5 bases of the junction left unmatched. Germline lookup yields CDR1 LGHDT and CDR2 YNNKEL (reference sequence). The CDR3 totals 13 residues. Sample: peripheral blood. The rearrangement joins TRBV3-1 (or the pseudogene TRBV3-2) to TRBJ2-1, with 8 bases fitting TRBD1. The clonotype originates from a woman aged 65 to 85 with acute or convalescent COVID-19. CDR3 nucleotide sequence: TGTGCCAGCAGGCTTAACAGGGGGAATGAGCAGTTCTTC. It yields the protein CASRLNRGNEQFF.